This T cell receptor beta chain was observed in a study of T cells in Graves' hyperthyroidism and ophthalmopathy. Overall study findings and caveats: Most thyroid clonotypes with frequency above 0.001 were detected in blood. Median prediction lead before ophthalmopathy onset was about 6.5 months with the model.

PBMCs were derived from around 10 ml fresh peripheral blood. The CDR3 runs 13 residues. The V gene's germline CDR1 is SGHAT and CDR2 FQNNGV. V was shortened by 5 bases and J by 6 bases, with 10 bases between the two germline ends. Regarding this clonotype: Its antigen is not identified.

Researchers took RNA transcripts and amplified the TCR beta CDR3 regions from them. Using the HTBI primer set, a first-round RT-PCR was run on the TCR CDR3. A single record per CDR3 protein comes from TCRdb applying MiXCR to the multiplex PCR reads. Seen here are about 380,000 distinct CDR3 sequences, roughly 14% observed once, and the top ten hold more than 20%. The V gene is TRBV11-2, the J gene TRBJ2-2; a possible D gene is TRBD1 (5 bases). Sequencing input: blood. This TCR derives from a young man with Graves' hyperthyroidism that later progressed to Graves' ophthalmopathy. CDR3: CASSQGVAGELFF. For the CDR3, the DNA is TGTGCCAGCAGCCAAGGGGTGGCCGGGGAGCTGTTTTTT.